The present T cell receptor (beta chain) was sequenced within a study of T cell changes during pregnancy in multiple sclerosis. Per the germline V gene, CDR1 is SEHNR and CDR2 is FQNEAQ (reference sequence). The CDR3 runs to 13 residues. Trimming pared 7 bases from V and 4 bases from J, leaving 10 bases between. This table comes from immunoSEQ multiplex PCR, and its TCRdb copy is limited to in-frame clones, with some not included. This table has roughly 59,000 clones, about 94% appearing once. The chain combines TRBV7-9 with TRBJ1-4; D might be TRBD1 (6 bases). The input for sequencing was CD4+ T cells from peripheral blood mononuclear cells, taken before pregnancy. This clonotype was sampled from a female donor with multiple sclerosis, enrolled in a pregnancy study. The CDR3, as DNA: TGTGCCAGCAACCGACAGGTTAATGAAAAACTGTTTTTT. It encodes CASNRQVNEKLFF.